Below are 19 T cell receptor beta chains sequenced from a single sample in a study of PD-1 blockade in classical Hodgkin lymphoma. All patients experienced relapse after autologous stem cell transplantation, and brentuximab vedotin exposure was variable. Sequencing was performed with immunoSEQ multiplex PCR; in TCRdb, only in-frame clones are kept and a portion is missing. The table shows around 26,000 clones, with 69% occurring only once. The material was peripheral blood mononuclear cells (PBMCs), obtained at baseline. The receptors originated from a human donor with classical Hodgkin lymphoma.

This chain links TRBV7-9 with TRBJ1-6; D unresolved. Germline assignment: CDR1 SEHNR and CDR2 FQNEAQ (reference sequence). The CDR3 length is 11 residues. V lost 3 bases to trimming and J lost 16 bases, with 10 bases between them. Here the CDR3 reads CASSLDEILHF. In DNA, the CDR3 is TGTGCCAGCAGCTTGGATGAGATTCTCCACTTT.

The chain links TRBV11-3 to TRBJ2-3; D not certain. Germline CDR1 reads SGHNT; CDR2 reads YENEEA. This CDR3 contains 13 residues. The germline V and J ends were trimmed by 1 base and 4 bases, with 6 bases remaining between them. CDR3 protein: CASSLAPADTQYF. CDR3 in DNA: TGTGCCAGCAGCTTAGCACCGGCAGATACGCAGTATTTT. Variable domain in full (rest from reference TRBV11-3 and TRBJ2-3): EAGVVQSPRYKIIEKKQPVAFWCNPISGHNTLYWYLQNLGQGPELLIRYENEEAVDDSQLPKDRFSAERLKGVDSTLKIQPAELGDSAVYLCASSLAPADTQYFGPGTRLTVL.

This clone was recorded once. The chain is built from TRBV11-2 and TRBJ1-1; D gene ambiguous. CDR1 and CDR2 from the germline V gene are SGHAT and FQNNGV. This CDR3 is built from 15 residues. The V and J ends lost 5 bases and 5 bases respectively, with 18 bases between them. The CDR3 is CASSPIQWGRTEAFF. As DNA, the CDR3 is TGTGCCAGCAGCCCGATCCAATGGGGAAGAACTGAAGCTTTCTTT.

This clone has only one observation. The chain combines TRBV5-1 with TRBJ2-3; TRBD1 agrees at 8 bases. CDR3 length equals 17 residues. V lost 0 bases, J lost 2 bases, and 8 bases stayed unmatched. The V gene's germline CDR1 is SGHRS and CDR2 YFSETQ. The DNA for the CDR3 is TGCGCCAGCAGCTTGGGCGTGGGACAGGAATTCACAGATACGCAGTATTTT. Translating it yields CASSLGVGQEFTDTQYF. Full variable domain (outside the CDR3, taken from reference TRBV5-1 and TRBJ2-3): KAGVTQTPRYLIKTRGQQVTLSCSPISGHRSVSWYQQTPGQGLQFLFEYFSETQRNKGNFPGRFSGRQFSNSRSEMNVSTLELGDSALYLCASSLGVGQEFTDTQYFGPGTRLTVL.

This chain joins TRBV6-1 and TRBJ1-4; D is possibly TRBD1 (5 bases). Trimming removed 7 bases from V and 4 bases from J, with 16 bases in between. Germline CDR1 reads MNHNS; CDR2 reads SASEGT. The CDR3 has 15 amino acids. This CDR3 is CASIPRGEINEKLFF. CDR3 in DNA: TGTGCCAGCATTCCTAGGGGAGAGATTAATGAAAAACTGTTTTTT.

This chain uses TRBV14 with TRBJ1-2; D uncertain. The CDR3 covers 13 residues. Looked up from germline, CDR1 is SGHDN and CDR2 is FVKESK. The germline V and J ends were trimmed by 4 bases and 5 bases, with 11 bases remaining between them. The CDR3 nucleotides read TGTGCCAGCAGCCGCAGTGTGGATTATGGCTACACCTTC. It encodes CASSRSVDYGYTF.

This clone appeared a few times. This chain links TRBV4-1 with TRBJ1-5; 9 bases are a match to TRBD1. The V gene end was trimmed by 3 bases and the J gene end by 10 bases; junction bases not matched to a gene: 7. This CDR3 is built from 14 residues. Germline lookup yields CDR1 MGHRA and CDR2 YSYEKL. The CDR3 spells CASSQIQGAQPQHF. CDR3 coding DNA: TGCGCCAGCAGCCAGATACAGGGGGCGCAACCCCAGCATTTT.

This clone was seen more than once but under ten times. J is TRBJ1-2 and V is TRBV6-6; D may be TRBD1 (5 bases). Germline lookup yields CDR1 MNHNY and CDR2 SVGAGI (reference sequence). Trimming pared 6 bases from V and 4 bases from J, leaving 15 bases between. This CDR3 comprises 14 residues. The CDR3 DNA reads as TGTGCCAGCAGCCCATTGACAGACATCTATGGCTACACCTTC. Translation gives CASSPLTDIYGYTF.

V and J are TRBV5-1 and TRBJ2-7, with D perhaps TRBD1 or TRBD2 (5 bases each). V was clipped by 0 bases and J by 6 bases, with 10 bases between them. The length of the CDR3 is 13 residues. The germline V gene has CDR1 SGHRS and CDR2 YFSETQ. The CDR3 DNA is TGCGCCAGCAGCTTGGTAGGGGCGGGCGAGCAGTACTTC. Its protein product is CASSLVGAGEQYF.

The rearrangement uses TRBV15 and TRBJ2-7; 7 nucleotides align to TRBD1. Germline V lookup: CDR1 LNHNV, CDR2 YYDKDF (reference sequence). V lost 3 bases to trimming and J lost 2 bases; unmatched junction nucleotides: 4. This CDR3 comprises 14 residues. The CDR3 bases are TGTGCCACCAGCAGGCGACAGGGTCCCTACGAGCAGTACTTC. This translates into CATSRRQGPYEQYF.

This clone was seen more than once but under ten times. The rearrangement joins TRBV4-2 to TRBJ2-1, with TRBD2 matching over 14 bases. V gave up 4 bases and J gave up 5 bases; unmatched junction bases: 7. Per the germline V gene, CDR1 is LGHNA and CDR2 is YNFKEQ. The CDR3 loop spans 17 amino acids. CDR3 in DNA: TGTGCCAGCAGCCCTATAGGGACTAGCGGGGGCCACAATGAGCAGTTCTTC. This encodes CASSPIGTSGGHNEQFF.

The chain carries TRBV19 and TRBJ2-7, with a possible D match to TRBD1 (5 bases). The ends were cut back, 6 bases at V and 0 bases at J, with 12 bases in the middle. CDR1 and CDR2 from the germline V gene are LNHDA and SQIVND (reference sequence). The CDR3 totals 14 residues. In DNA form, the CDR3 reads TGTGCCAGTAGCCCTAGGGGTTTCTCCTACGAGCAGTACTTC. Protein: CASSPRGFSYEQYF.

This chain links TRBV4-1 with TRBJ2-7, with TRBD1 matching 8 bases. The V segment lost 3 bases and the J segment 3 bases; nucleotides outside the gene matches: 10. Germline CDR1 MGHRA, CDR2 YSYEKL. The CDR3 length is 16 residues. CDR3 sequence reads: CASSHSGTGEYYEQYF. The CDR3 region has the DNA TGCGCCAGCAGCCACTCCGGGACAGGAGAATACTACGAGCAGTACTTC.

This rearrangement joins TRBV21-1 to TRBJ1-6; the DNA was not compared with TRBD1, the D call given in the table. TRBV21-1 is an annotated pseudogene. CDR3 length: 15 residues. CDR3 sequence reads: CASNARTGEGSPLHF. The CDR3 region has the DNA TGTGCCAGCAACGCGAGGACAGGGGAAGGGTCACCCCTCCACTTT.

Here the CDR3 DNA reads TGTGCCAGCAGCGACAGCCTTAAAAACACCGGGGAGCTGTTTTTT. Protein product: CASSDSLKNTGELFF. This chain links TRBV9 with TRBJ2-2; no definite D call. The ends were cut back, 3 bases at V and 2 bases at J, with 11 bases in the middle. The V gene's germline CDR1 is SGDLS and CDR2 YYNGEE. The CDR3 loop spans 15 amino acids.

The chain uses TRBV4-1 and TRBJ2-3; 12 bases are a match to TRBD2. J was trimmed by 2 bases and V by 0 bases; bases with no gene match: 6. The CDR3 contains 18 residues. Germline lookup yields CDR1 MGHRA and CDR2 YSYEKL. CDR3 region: CASSQDLGLAGFTDTQYF. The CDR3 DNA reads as TGCGCCAGCAGCCAAGATTTGGGACTAGCGGGTTTCACAGATACGCAGTATTTT.

CDR3 sequence: CSAYLQGVLTSETQYF. The CDR3 DNA is TGCAGCGCTTATCTCCAGGGCGTGCTTACCTCGGAGACCCAGTACTTC. The chain links TRBV29-1 to TRBJ2-5; perhaps TRBD1 as D (5 bases). Germline CDR1 SQVTM, CDR2 ANQGSEA. CDR3 length: 16 residues. Trimming cost V 7 bases and J 5 bases, with 26 bases left between them.

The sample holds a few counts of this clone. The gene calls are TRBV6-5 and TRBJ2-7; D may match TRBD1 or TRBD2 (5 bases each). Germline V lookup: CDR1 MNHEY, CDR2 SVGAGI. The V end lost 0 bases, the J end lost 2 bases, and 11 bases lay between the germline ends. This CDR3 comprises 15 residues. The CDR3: CASSYSWDGTYEQYF. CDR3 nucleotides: TGTGCCAGCAGTTACTCATGGGACGGTACCTACGAGCAGTACTTC.

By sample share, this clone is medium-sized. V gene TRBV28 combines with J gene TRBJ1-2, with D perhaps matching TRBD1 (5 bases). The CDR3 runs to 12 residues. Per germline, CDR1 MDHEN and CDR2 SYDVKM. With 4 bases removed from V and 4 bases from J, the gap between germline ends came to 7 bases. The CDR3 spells CASSSGSYGYTF. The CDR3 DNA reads TGTGCCAGCAGTTCAGGGTCCTATGGCTACACCTTC.